The 7 T cell receptor beta chains given below trace back to one sample, sequenced in a study of long-term antiretroviral therapy in people with HIV. Runs used v3.0 of the immunoSEQ assay and were done at survey level. Sequenced by immunoSEQ multiplex PCR; TCRdb stores in-frame clones only, minus some. The data contain some 21,000 clones, more than 70% of them singletons. The sample consisted of unsorted PBMCs, taken less than 1.8 years before starting antiretroviral therapy. These receptors all stem from a woman aged 40 to 50 with HIV.

This chain connects TRBV7-9 to TRBJ1-2, with 7 bases that match TRBD1. With V trimmed by 5 bases and J by 3 bases, 12 bases remained unmatched. The germline gives CDR1 SEHNR, CDR2 FQNEAQ (reference sequence). The length of the CDR3 is 16 residues. CDR3 sequence (DNA): TGTGCCAGCAGCGGACAAGCTAGGGGGCTAGACTATGGCTACACCTTC. It translates to CASSGQARGLDYGYTF.

This clone appeared once. This chain links TRBV4-2 with TRBJ2-3, with D possibly matching TRBD2 (6 bases). The CDR3 has 13 residues. V was trimmed by 3 bases and J by 8 bases, leaving 12 bases between them. The germline gives CDR1 LGHNA, CDR2 YNFKEQ. CDR3 residues: CASSHLTGATQYF. DNA of the CDR3: TGTGCCAGCAGCCACCTTACGGGAGCTACGCAGTATTTT.

The V gene is TRBV5-1, the J gene TRBJ2-4, with 8 bases lining up with TRBD2. Trimming at V came to 7 bases and at J to 8 bases, leaving 17 bases not matched to a gene. This CDR3 is 16 amino acids long. From germline, CDR1 is SGHRS and CDR2 YFSETQ. The CDR3 is CASGAGLGQGRDIQYF. The CDR3 DNA sequence: TGCGCCAGCGGCGCGGGACTAGGCCAAGGTCGGGACATTCAGTACTTC.

This rearrangement joins TRBV5-4 to TRBJ2-5; a possible D gene is TRBD2 (5 bases). V lost 10 bases to trimming and J lost 2 bases, with 15 bases between them. From germline, CDR1 is SGHNT and CDR2 YYREEE (reference sequence). This CDR3 region has 13 residues. Here the CDR3 reads CASGDKLQETQYF. DNA of the CDR3: TGTGCCTCCGGGGATAAGTTGCAAGAGACCCAGTACTTC.

The chain recombines TRBV19 with TRBJ2-6; 9 bases match TRBD1. Germline V gene lookup returns CDR1 LNHDA and CDR2 SQIVND (reference sequence). The CDR3 loop spans 16 amino acids. Germline trimming cut 5 bases from V and 6 bases from J; bases unmatched to any gene: 8. The CDR3 protein is CASSEGTGRTANVLTF. CDR3 coding DNA: TGTGCCAGTAGTGAGGGGACAGGGCGGACGGCCAACGTCCTGACTTTC.

V and J are TRBV2 and TRBJ2-3, with 12 positions matching TRBD2. V shed 4 bases, J shed 6 bases, and the junction held 11 bases outside the gene matches. This CDR3 is built from 17 residues. Germline V gene sequence: CDR1 SNHLY, CDR2 FYNNEI. The CDR3 here is CASSGPSGGAVSDTQYF. The CDR3 nucleotides read TGTGCCAGCAGTGGACCTAGCGGGGGGGCCGTGTCTGATACGCAGTATTTT.

The gene calls are TRBV10-3 and TRBJ1-2; D is perhaps TRBD1 (5 bases). The CDR3 sequence is 12 residues long. Germline V CDR1 and CDR2: ENHRY, SYGVKD. Trimming shortened V by 8 bases and J by 5 bases, and 12 bases separated the two germline ends. CDR3 loop: CAIADTSYGYTF. CDR3 sequence (DNA): TGTGCCATCGCGGACACCTCTTATGGCTACACCTTC.